This TCR beta chain is drawn from a study of T cell repertoires in cytomegalovirus infection. Study context: An indication of both CMV infection and matching HLA type came from public TCR beta signatures.

Regarding the study as a whole: In two of eight donors, the top clonotype was HLA-C-restricted CMV-specific.

One entry per CDR3 protein results from TCRdb running MiXCR on the reads. The sample holds roughly 700,000 distinct CDR3 sequences, around a third seen once. In this sample, this clonotype turned up a few times. Its specificity is not known. The receptor was derived from a human donor in good health (CMV status not recorded). Some clones in this sample may be carry-over from other donors' samples. The sample was cultured PBMCs, taken from culture after CMV antigen stimulation.

This chain's CDR3 is CASSLNLASYEQYF. The DNA of the CDR3 is TGCGCCAGCAGCTTGAATCTAGCCTCCTACGAGCAGTACTTC. This sequence joins TRBV4-1 and TRBJ2-7; tentatively, D is TRBD2 (5 bases). Germline CDR1 MGHRA, CDR2 YSYEKL. Trimming stripped 5 bases from V and 0 bases from J, with 11 bases between. The CDR3 spans 14 residues.